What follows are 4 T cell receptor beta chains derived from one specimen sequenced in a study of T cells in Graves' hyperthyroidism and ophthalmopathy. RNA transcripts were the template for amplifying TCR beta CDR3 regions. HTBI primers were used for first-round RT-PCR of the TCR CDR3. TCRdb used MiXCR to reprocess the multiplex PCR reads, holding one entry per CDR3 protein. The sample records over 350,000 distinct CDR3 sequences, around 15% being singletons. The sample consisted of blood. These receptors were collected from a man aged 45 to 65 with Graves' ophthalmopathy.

The CDR3 spells CAVQRLAGVETQYF. CDR3 nucleotides: TGTGCCGTCCAAAGACTAGCGGGAGTGGAGACCCAGTACTTC. The chain employs TRBV6-1 and TRBJ2-5; 12 bases fit TRBD2. V was pared by 11 bases and J by 5 bases, with 9 bases of the junction left unmatched. CDR3 size: 14 residues. The germline V gene has CDR1 MNHNS and CDR2 SASEGT.

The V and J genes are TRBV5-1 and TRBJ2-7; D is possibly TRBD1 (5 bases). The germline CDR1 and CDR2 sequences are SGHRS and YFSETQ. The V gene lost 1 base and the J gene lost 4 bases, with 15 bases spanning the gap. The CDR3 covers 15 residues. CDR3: CASSLLGQIGYEQYF. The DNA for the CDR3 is TGCGCCAGCAGCTTGTTGGGGCAAATCGGTTACGAGCAGTACTTC.

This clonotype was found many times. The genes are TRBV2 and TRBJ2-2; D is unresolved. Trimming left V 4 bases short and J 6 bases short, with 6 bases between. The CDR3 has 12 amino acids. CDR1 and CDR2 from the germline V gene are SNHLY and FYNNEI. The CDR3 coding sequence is TGTGCCAGCAGTGTGGGCTCCGGGGAGCTGTTTTTT. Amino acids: CASSVGSGELFF.

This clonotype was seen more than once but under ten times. CDR3 amino acids: CASSQGHSYEQYF. DNA of the CDR3: TGTGCCAGCAGCCAGGGGCACTCCTACGAGCAGTACTTC. The V gene is TRBV3-1, the J gene TRBJ2-7; possible D gene TRBD1, 5 bases. Germline values: CDR1 LGHDT, CDR2 YNNKEL (reference sequence). The CDR3 runs 13 residues. Trimming removed 3 bases at V and 0 bases at J, with 6 bases between.